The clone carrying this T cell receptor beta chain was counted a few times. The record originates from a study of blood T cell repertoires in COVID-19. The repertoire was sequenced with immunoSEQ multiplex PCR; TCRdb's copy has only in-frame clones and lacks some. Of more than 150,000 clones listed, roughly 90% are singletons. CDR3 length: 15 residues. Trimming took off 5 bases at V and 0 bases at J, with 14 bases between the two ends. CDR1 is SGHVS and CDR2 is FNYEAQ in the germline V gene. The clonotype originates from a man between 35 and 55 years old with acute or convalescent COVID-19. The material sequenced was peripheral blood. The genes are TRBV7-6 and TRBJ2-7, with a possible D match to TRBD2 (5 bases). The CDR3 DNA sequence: TGTGCCAGCAGCCCCCGGGCGGGTAGCTCCTACGAGCAGTACTTC. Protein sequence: CASSPRAGSSYEQYF.